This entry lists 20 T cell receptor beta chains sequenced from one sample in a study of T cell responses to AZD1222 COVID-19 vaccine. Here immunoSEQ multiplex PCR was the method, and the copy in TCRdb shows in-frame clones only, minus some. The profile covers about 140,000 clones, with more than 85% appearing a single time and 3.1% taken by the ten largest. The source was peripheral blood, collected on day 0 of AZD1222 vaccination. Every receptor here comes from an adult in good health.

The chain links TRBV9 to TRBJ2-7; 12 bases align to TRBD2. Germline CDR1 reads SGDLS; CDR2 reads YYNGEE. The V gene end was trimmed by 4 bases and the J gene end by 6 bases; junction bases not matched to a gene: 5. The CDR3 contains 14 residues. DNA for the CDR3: TGTGCCAGCAGCCCGACTAGCGGGAGAGGCGAGCAGTACTTC. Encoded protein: CASSPTSGRGEQYF.

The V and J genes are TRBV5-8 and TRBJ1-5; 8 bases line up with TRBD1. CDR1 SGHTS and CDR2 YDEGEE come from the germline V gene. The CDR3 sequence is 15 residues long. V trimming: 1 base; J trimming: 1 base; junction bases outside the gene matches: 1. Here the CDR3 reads CASSLWDRSNQPQHF. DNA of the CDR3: TGTGCCAGCAGCTTGTGGGACAGGAGCAATCAGCCCCAGCATTTT. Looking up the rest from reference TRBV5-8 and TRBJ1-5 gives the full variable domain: EAGVTQSPTHLIKTRGQQATLRCSPISGHTSVYWYQQALGLGLQFLLWYDEGEERNRGNFPPRFSGRQFPNYSSELNVNALELEDSALYLCASSLWDRSNQPQHFGDGTRLSIL.

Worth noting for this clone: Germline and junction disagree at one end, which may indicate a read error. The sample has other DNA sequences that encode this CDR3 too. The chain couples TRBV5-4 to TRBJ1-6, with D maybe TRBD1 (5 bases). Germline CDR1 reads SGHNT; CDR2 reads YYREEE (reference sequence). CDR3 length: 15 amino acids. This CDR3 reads CASSLKSGIVTPLHF. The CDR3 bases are TGTGCCAGCAGCCTCAAATCAGGGATAGTTACACCCCTCCACTTC.

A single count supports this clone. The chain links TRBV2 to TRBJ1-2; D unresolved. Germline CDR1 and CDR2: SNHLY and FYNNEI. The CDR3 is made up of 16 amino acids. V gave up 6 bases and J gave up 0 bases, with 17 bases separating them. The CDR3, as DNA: TGTGCCAGCAGCTACAGCATAGTACCTCCTAACTATGGCTACACCTTC. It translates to CASSYSIVPPNYGYTF.

Here the CDR3 reads CASSLDRGPYNEQFF. CDR3 DNA sequence: TGTGCCAGCAGCTTAGACAGGGGGCCCTACAATGAGCAGTTCTTC. The chain couples TRBV7-8 to TRBJ2-1, with 9 bases that match TRBD1. The CDR3 has 15 amino acids. Looked up from germline, CDR1 is SGHVS and CDR2 is FQNEAQ. V trimming: 1 base; J trimming: 2 bases; junction bases outside the gene matches: 0.

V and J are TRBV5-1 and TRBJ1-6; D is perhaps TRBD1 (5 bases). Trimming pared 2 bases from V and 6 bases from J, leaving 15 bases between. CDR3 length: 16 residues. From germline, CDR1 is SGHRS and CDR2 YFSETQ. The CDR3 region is CASSLGVGRGNSPLHF. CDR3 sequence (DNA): TGCGCCAGCAGCTTAGGAGTCGGAAGGGGTAATTCACCCCTCCACTTT.

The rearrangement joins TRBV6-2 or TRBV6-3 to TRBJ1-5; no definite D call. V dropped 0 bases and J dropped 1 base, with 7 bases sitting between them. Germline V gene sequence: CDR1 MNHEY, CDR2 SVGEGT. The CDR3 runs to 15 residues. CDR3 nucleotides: TGTGCCAGCAGTTACTCGATGGGGAGCAATCAGCCCCAGCATTTT. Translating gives CASSYSMGSNQPQHF.

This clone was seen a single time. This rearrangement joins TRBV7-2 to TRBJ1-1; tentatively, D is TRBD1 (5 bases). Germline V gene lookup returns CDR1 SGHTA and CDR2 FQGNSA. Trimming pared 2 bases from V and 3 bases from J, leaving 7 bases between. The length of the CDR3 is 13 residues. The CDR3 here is CASSLRGDTEAFF. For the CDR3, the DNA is TGTGCCAGCAGCTTACGGGGGGACACTGAAGCTTTCTTT.

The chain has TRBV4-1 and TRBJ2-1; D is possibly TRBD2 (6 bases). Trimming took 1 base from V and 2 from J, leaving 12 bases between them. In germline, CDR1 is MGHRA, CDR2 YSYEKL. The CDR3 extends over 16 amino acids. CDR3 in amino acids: CASSQVRGPPYNEQFF. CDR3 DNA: TGCGCCAGCAGCCAAGTGCGGGGCCCCCCCTACAATGAGCAGTTCTTC.

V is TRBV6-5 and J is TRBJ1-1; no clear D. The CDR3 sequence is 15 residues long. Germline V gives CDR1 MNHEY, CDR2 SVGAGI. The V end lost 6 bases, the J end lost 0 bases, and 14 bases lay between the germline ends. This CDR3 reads CASSLTRLMNTEAFF. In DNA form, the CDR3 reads TGTGCCAGCAGCCTCACCCGCCTAATGAACACTGAAGCTTTCTTT.

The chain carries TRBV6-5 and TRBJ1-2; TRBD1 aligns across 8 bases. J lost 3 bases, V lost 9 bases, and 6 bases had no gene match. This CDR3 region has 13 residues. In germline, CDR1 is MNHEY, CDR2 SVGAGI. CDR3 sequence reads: CASRTGRDYGYTF. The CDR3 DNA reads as TGTGCCAGTAGGACAGGGCGAGACTATGGCTACACCTTC.

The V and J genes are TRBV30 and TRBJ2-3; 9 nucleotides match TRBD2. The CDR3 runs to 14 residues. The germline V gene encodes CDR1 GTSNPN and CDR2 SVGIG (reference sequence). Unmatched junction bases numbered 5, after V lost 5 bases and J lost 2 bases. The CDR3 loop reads CAWGSGSNTDTQYF. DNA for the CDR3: TGTGCCTGGGGTAGCGGGAGTAACACAGATACGCAGTATTTT.

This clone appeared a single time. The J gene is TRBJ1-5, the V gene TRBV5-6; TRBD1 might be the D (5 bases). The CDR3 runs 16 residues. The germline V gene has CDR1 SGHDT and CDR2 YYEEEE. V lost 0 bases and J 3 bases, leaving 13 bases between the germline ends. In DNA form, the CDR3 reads TGTGCCAGCAGCTTGGTGGCGGACATAAACAATCAGCCCCAGCATTTT. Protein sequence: CASSLVADINNQPQHF. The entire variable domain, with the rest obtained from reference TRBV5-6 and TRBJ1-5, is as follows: DAGVTQSPTHLIKTRGQQVTLRCSPKSGHDTVSWYQQALGQGPQFIFQYYEEEERQRGNFPDRFSGHQFPNYSSELNVNALLLGDSALYLCASSLVADINNQPQHFGDGTRLSIL.

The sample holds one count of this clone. For the CDR3, the DNA is TGTGCCAGCAGTTACTCGAAAGGTTTGGCCCAGCCCCAGCATTTT. Translated: CASSYSKGLAQPQHF. This chain joins TRBV6-5 and TRBJ1-5; D is unclear. This CDR3 spans 15 amino acids. Germline V lookup: CDR1 MNHEY, CDR2 SVGAGI. Trimming cost V 0 bases and J 7 bases, with 13 bases left between them.

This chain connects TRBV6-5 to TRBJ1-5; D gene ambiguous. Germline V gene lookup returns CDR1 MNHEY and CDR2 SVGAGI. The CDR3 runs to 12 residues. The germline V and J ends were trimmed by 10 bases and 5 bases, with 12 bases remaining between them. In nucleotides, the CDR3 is TGTGCCATCGGAAAGGCAGATCAGCCCCAGCATTTT. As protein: CAIGKADQPQHF.

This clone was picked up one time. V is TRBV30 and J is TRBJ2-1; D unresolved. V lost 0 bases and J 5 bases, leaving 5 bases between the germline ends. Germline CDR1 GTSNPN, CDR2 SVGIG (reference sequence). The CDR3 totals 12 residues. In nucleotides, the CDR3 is TGTGCCTGGAGTGTACGGGACAATGAGCAGTTCTTC. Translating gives CAWSVRDNEQFF.

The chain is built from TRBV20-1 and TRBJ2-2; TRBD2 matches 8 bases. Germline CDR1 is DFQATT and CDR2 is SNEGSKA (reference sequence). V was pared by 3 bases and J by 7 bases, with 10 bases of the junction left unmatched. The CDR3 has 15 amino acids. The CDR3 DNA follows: TGCAGTGCTAGTTCCGGGAGGGCGGTGGGCGGGGAGCTGTTTTTT. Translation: CSASSGRAVGGELFF.

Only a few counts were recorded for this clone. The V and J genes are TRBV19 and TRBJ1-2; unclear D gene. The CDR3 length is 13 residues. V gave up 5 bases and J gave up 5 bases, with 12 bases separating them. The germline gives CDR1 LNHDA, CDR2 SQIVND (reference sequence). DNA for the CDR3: TGTGCCAGTAGTTCGGGCGTAGGGTATGGCTACACCTTC. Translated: CASSSGVGYGYTF. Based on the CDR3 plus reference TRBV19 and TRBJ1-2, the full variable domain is DGGITQSPKYLFRKEGQNVTLSCEQNLNHDAMYWYRQDPGQGLRLIYYSQIVNDFQKGDIAEGYSVSREKKESFPLTVTSAQKNPTAFYLCASSSGVGYGYTFGSGTRLTVV.

The CDR3 sequence is CASSESRVSYEQYF. CDR3 DNA sequence: TGTGCCAGCAGTGAAAGTCGGGTTTCCTACGAGCAGTACTTC. The chain employs TRBV6-1 and TRBJ2-7; D unclear. Germline assignment: CDR1 MNHNS and CDR2 SASEGT. This CDR3 spans 14 amino acids. V gave up 2 bases and J gave up 1 base, with 9 bases separating them.

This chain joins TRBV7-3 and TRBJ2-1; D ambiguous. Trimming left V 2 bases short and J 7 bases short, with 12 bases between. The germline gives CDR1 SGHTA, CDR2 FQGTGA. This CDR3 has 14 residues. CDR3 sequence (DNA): TGTGCCAGCAGCTTACTCGTAGGTGGGAATGAGCAGTTCTTC. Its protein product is CASSLLVGGNEQFF.